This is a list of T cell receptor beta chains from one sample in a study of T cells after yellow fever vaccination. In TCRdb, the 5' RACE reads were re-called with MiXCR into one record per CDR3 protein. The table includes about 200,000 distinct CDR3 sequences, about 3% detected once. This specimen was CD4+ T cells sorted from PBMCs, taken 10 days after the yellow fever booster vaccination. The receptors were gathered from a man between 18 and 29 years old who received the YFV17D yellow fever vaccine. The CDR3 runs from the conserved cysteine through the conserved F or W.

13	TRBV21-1	CASSAVQVYEQYF
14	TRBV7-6	CASSPGQGVRGYTF
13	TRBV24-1	CATSGFERGTQYF
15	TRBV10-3	CAIKPGQGGADTQYF
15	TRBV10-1	CASSESRGGLNEQFF
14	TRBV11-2	CASSSNGVGETQYF
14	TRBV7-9	CASSLGRLSGGYTF
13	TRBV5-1	CASSLGHGNEQYF
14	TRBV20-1	CSAPSGGGNEKLFF
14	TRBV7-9	CASSLASYTGELFF
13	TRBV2	CASSSDSPDEQYF
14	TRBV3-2	CATLAGISTDTQYF
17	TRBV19	CASSPPKGSSGANVLTF
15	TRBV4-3	CASSHQGGSPETQYF
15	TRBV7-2	CASRPLDSMNTEAFF
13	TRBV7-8	CASSLEWRQPQHF
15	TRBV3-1	CASSQSRIREEKLFF
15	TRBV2	CASNPQGGARETQYF
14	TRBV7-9	CASSSYRKAEKLFF
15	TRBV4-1	CASSPFGGNSYEQYF
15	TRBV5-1	CASSLSVGIGGELFF
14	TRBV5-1	CASSPTTDNYGYTF
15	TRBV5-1	CASSRGTYMNTEAFF
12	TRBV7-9	CASRLRETEAFF
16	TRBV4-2	CASSQVEGGSGNTIYF
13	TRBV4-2	CASSPERRYGYTF
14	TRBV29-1	CSAQTGGTNYGYTF
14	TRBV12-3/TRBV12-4	CASSLRDGGEKLFF
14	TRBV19	CASSTGQGNNEQFF
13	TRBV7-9	CASSLDENTEAFF
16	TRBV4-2	CASSQGLRGIEETQYF
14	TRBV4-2	CASSQGGVDTQAFF
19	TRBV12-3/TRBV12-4	CASSFDRLLSKYSYNEQFF
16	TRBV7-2	CASSETGGAIYNEQFF
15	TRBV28	CASSGTSGGQDTQYF
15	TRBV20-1	CSASGGGTLLEKLFF
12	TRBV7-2	CASSLRDQPQHF
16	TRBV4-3	CASSQEWPPDNSPLHF
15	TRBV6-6	CASSYSGQGSETQYF
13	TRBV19	CASTGGVGQPQHF
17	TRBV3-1	CASSQALLLTAKNIQYF
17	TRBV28	CASSLRTGVPGANVLTF
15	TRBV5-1	CASSRRQTSYNEQFF
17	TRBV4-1	CASSQDLRTSGVDTQYF
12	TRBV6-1	CASSAIVSRYTF
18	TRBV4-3	CASSQGAAKAQGRHGYTF
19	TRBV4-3	CASSQRAPGRGTDQETQYF